The clone carrying this TCR beta chain showed up just once. Its antigen is not known. The V and J ends lost 7 bases and 2 bases respectively, with 14 bases between them. CDR3 length equals 14 residues. MiXCR was run by TCRdb on the 5' RACE reads, yielding one entry per CDR3 protein. The sample consists of around 300,000 distinct CDR3 sequences, about a sixth of them appearing once. This sample was taken from a study of T-cell memory formation after mild COVID-19. The study's findings and limits: Mostly located in CM and EM were contracting CD4+ clones, with contracting CD8+ clones located in EMRA. Pre-infection memory showed some responding clones, and this suggested that cross-reactive memory joined.

The genes are TRBV12-3 or TRBV12-4 and TRBJ1-1; D may be TRBD1 (5 bases). The specimen was PBMCs or a T cell subset sorted from them (not recorded which). This TCR was sampled from a man between 18 and 29 years old who had mild COVID-19 (a few samples of this study predate the infection). Cell type and time point are not known. CDR3 protein: CASIPGRGNTEAFF. DNA of the CDR3: TGTGCCAGCATCCCGGGACGGGGAAACACTGAAGCTTTCTTT.